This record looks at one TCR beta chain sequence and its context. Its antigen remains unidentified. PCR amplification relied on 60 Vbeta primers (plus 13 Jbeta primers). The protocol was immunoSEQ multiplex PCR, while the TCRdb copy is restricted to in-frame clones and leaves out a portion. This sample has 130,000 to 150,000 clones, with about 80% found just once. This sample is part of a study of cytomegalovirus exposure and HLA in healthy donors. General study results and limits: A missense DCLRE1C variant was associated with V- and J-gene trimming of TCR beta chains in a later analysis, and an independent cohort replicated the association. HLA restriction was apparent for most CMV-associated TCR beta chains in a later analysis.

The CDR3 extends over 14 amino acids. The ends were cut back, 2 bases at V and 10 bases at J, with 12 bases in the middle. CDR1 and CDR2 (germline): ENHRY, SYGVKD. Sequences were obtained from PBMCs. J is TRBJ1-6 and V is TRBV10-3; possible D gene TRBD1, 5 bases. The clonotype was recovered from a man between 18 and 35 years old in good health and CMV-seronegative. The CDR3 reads CAISEAGWGSPLHF. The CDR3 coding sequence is TGTGCCATCAGTGAGGCAGGCTGGGGCTCACCCCTCCACTTT.